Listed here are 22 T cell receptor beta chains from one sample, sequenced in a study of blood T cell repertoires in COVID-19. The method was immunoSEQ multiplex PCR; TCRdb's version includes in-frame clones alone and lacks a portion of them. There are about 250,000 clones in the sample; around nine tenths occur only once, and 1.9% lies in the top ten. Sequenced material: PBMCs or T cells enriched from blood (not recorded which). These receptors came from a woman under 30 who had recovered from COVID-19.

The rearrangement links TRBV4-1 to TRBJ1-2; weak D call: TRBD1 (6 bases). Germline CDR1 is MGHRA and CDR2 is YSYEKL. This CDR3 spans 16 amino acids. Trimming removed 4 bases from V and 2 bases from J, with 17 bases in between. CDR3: CASSRKGDMKNYGYTF. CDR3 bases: TGCGCCAGCAGCCGGAAAGGGGACATGAAAAACTATGGCTACACCTTC.

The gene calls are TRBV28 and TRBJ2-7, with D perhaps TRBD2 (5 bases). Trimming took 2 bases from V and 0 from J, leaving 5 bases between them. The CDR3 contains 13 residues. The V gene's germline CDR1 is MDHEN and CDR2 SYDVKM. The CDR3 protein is CASSLGSSYEQYF. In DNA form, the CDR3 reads TGTGCCAGCAGTTTAGGGAGCTCCTACGAGCAGTACTTC.

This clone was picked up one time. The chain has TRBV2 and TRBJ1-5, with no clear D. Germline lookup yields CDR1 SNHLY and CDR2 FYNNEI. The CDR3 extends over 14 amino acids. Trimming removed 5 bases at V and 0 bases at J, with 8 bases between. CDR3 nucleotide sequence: TGTGCCAGCAGTAGGGAGTTTAGCAATCAGCCCCAGCATTTT. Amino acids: CASSREFSNQPQHF.

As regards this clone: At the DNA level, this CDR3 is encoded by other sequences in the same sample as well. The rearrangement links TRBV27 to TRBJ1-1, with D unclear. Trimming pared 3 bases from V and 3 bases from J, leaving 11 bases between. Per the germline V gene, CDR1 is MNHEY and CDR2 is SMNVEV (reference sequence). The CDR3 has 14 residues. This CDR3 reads CASSFLGRDTEAFF. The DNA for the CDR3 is TGTGCCAGCAGTTTCCTCGGGAGGGACACTGAAGCTTTCTTT.

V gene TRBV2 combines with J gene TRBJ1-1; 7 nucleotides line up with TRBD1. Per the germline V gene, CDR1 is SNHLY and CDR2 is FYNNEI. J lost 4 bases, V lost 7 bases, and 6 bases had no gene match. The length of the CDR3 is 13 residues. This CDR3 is CASTRQGGTEAFF. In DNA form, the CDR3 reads TGTGCCAGCACCAGACAGGGCGGCACTGAAGCTTTCTTT.

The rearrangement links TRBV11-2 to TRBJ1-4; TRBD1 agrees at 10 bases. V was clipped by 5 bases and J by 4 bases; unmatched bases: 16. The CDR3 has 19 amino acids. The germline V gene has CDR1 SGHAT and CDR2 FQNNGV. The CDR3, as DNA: TGTGCCAGCAGCCAAACCTTAGGGGACAGGGGCTTGGGTAATGAAAAACTGTTTTTT. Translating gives CASSQTLGDRGLGNEKLFF.

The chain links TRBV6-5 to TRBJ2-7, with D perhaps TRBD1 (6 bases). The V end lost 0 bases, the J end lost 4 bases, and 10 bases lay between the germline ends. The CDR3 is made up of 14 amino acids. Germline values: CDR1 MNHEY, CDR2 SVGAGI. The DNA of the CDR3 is TGTGCCAGCAGTTACTCACAGGGCAGTTACGAGCAGTACTTC. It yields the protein CASSYSQGSYEQYF.

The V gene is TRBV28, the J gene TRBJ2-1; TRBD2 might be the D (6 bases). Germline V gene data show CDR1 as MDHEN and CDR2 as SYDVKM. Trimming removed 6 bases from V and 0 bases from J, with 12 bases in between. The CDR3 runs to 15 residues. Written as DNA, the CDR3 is TGTGCCAGCAGATCCGGGAGTCCCTCCTACAATGAGCAGTTCTTC. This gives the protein CASRSGSPSYNEQFF.

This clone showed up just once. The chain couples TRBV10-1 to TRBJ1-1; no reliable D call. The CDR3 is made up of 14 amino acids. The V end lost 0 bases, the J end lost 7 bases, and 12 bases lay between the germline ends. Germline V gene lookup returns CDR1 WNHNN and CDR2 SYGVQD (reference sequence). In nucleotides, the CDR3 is TGCGCCAGCAGTGAGTCCCCCTCCCGGGGTGAAGCTTTCTTT. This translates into CASSESPSRGEAFF.

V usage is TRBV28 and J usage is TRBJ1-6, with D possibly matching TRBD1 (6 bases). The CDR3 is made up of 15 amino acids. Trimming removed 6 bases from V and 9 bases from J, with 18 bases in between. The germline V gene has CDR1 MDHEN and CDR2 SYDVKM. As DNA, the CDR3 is TGTGCCAGCAGCCCAGCCCTAGGGGGTGGTTCACCCCTCCACTTT. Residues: CASSPALGGGSPLHF.

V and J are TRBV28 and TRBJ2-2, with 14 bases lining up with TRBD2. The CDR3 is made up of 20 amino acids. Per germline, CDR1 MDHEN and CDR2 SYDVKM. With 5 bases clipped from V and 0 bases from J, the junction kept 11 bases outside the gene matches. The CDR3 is CASSDPGTSGGGANTGELFF. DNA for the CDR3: TGTGCCAGCAGTGATCCAGGGACTAGCGGGGGCGGCGCGAACACCGGGGAGCTGTTTTTT.

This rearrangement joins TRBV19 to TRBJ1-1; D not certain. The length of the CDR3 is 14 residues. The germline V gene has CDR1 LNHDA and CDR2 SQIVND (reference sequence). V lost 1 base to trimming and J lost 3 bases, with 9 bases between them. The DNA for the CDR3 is TGTGCCAGTAGTATAGCAGCGACCTACACTGAAGCTTTCTTT. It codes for CASSIAATYTEAFF.

The CDR3 reads CATSNPGRSYGYTF. The CDR3 coding sequence is TGTGCCACCAGCAATCCGGGGAGATCCTATGGCTACACCTTC. The chain carries TRBV15 and TRBJ1-2; D gene uncertain. The CDR3 runs to 14 residues. V lost 4 bases, J lost 4 bases, and 13 bases lay in between. Per the germline V gene, CDR1 is LNHNV and CDR2 is YYDKDF (reference sequence).

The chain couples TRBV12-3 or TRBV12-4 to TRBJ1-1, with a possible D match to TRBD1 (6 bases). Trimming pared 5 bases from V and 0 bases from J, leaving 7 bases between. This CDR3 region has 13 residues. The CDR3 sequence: CASSRQVNTEAFF. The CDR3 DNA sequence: TGTGCCAGCAGTAGACAGGTGAACACTGAAGCTTTCTTT.

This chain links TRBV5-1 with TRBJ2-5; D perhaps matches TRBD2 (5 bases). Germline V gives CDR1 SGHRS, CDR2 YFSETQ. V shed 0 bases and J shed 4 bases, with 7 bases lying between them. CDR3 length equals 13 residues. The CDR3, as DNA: TGCGCCAGCAGCTTGGCGGGGTCAGAGACCCAGTACTTC. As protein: CASSLAGSETQYF.

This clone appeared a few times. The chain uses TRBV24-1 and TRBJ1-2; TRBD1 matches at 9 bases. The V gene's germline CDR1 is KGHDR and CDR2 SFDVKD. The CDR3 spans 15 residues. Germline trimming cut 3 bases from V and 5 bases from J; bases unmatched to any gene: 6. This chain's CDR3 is CATSDETGTGYGYTF. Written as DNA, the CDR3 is TGTGCCACCAGTGATGAAACGGGGACAGGGTATGGCTACACCTTC.

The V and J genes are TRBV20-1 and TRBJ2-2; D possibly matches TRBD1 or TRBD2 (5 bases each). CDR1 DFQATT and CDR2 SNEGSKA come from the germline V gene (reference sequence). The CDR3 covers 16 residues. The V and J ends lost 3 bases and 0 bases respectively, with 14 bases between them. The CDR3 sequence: CSASGSRASNTGELFF. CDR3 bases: TGCAGTGCTAGTGGGAGCAGGGCCTCGAACACCGGGGAGCTGTTTTTT.

The DNA of the CDR3 is TGCAGCGTTGGAGTGGGGCCTATTGGACGCCTCCACTTT. As protein: CSVGVGPIGRLHF. The chain recombines TRBV29-1 with TRBJ1-6, with D possibly matching TRBD1 (5 bases). V dropped 4 bases and J dropped 15 bases, with 19 bases sitting between them. This CDR3 region has 13 residues. Germline V CDR1 and CDR2: SQVTM, ANQGSEA.

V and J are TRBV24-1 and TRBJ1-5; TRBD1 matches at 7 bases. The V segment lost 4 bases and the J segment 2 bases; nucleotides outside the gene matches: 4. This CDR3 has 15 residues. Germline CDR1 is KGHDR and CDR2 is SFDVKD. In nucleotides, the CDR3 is TGTGCCACCAGTGACCCCGGGACAGGCAATCAGCCCCAGCATTTT. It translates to CATSDPGTGNQPQHF.

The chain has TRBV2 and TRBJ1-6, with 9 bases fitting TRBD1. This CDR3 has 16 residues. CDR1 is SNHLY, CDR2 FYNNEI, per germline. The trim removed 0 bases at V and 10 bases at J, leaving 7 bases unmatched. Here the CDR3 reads CASSEAEQGARSPLHF. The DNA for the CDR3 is TGTGCCAGCAGTGAAGCGGAACAGGGGGCTCGATCACCCCTCCACTTT.

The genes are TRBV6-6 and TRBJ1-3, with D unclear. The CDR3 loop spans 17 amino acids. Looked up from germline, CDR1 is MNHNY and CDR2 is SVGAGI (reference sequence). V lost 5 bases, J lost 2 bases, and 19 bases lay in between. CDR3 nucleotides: TGTGCCAGCAGTCCCCCACGGGAGCGTTTAACTGGAAACACCATATATTTT. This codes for CASSPPRERLTGNTIYF.

CDR3 DNA: TGTGCCAGCAGCCGATGGACAGCAGGTTCGCTCTATGGCTACACCTTC. Residues: CASSRWTAGSLYGYTF. The V gene is TRBV3-1 (or the pseudogene TRBV3-2), the J gene TRBJ1-2, with D perhaps matching TRBD1 (6 bases). Trimming shortened V by 4 bases and J by 4 bases, and 19 bases separated the two germline ends. CDR1 is LGHDT and CDR2 is YNNKEL in the germline V gene (reference sequence). This CDR3 contains 16 residues.